This T cell receptor beta chain was captured in a study of early T cells in non-severe SARS-CoV-2 infection. Study context: Unsorted whole-blood RNA was sequenced in bulk, leaving chains unpaired.

V gave up 3 bases and J gave up 5 bases, with 16 bases separating them. This CDR3 has 15 amino acids. As part of library construction, unique molecular identifiers were attached to individual cDNA molecules. TCRdb processed the 5' RACE reads anew with MiXCR; each CDR3 protein has one entry. This table has 35,000 to 45,000 distinct CDR3 sequences, 6.8% appearing once. This clonotype was seen many times. Source: whole blood, taken at baseline. The rearrangement joins TRBV12-3 or TRBV12-4 to TRBJ2-5; D possibly uses TRBD1 or TRBD2 (5 bases each). The sequence was obtained from an adult who was a healthcare worker with PCR-confirmed SARS-CoV-2 infection or an uninfected control (not recorded which). CDR3 DNA sequence: TGTGCCAGCAGTTTTACGGGAAATCGGGGCGAGACCCAGTACTTC. It is translated as CASSFTGNRGETQYF.